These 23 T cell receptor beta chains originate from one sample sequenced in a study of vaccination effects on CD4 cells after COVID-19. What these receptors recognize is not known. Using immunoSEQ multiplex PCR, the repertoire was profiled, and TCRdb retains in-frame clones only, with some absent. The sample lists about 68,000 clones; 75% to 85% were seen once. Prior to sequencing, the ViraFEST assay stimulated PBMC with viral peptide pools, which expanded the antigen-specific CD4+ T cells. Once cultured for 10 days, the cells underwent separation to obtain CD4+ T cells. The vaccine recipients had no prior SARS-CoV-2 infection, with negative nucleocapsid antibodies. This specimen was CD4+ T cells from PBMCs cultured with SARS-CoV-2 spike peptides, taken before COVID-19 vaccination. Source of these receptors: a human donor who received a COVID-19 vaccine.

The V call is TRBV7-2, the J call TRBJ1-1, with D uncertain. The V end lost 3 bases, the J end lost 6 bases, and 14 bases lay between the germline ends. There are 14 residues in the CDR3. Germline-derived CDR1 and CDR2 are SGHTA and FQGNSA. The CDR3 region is CASSFSARGPEAFF. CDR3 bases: TGTGCCAGCAGCTTCTCGGCGCGGGGTCCTGAAGCTTTCTTT. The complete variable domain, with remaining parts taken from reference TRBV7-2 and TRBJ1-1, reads GAGVSQSPSNKVTEKGKDVELRCDPISGHTALYWYRQSLGQGLEFLIYFQGNSAPDKSGLPSDRFSAERTGGSVSTLTIQRTQQEDSAVYLCASSFSARGPEAFFGQGTRLTVV.

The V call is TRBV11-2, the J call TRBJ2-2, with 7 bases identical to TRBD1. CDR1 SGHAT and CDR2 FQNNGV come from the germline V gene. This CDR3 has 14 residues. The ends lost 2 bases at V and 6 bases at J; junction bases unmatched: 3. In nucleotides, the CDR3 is TGTGCCAGCAGCTTAACAGGGGCTGCCGGGGAGCTGTTTTTT. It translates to CASSLTGAAGELFF.

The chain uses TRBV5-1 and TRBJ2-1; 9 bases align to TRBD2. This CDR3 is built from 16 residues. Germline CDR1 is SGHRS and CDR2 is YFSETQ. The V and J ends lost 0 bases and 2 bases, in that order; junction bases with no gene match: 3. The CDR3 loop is CASSLVGGGAYNEQFF. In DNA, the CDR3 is TGCGCCAGCAGCTTGGTAGGCGGGGGGGCCTACAATGAGCAGTTCTTC.

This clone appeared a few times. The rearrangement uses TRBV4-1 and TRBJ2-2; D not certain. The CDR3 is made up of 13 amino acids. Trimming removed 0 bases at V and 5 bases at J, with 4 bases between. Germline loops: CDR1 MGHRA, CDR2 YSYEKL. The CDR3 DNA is TGCGCCAGCAGCCAAGACAGGACCGGGGAGCTGTTTTTT. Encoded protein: CASSQDRTGELFF.

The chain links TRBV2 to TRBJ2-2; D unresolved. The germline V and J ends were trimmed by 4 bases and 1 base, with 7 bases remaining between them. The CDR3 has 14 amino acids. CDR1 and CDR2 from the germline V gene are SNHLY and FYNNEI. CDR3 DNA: TGTGCCAGCAGTGCATTTGGGAACACCGGGGAGCTGTTTTTT. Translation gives CASSAFGNTGELFF.

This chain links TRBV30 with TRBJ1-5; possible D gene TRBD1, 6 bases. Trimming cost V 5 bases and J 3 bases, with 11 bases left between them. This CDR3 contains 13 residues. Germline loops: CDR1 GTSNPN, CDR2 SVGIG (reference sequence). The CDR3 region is CAWAQGHNQPQHF. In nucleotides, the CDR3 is TGTGCCTGGGCGCAGGGACACAATCAGCCCCAGCATTTT.

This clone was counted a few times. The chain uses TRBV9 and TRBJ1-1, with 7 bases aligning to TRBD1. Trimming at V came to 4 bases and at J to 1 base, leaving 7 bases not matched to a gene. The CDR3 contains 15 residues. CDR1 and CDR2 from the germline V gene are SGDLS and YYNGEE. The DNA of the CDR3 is TGTGCCAGCAGCACCCGGGACAGACAGAACACTGAAGCTTTCTTT. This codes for CASSTRDRQNTEAFF.

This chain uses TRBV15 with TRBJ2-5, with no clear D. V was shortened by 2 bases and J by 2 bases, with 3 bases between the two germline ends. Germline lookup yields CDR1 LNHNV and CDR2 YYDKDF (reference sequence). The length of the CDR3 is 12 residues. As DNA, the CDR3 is TGTGCCACCAGCAGACCGCAAGAGACCCAGTACTTC. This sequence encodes CATSRPQETQYF.

This CDR3 reads CATSDSGAGKRAFF. In DNA form, the CDR3 reads TGTGCCACCAGTGATTCGGGGGCGGGAAAGAGAGCTTTCTTT. V is TRBV24-1 and J is TRBJ1-1, with D possibly being TRBD1 (6 bases). V was shortened by 2 bases and J by 10 bases, with 16 bases between the two germline ends. Per the germline V gene, CDR1 is KGHDR and CDR2 is SFDVKD. This CDR3 has 14 residues.

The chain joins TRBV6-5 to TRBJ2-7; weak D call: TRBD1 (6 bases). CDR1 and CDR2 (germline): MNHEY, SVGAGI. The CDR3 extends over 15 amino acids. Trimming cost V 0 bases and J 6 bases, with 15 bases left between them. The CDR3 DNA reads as TGTGCCAGCAGTTACTCAAGACAGGCCTGGGGCGAGCAGTACGTC. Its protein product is CASSYSRQAWGEQYV.

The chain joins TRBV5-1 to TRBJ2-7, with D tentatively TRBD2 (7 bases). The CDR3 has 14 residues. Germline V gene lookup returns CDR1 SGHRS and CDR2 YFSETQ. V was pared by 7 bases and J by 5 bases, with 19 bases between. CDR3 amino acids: CASSRGGVQDEQYV. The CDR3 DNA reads TGCGCCAGCTCAAGGGGGGGGGTACAGGACGAGCAGTACGTC.

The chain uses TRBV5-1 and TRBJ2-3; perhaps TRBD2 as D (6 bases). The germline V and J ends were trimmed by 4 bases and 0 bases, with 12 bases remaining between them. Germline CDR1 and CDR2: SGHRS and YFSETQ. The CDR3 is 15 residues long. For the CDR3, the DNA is TGCGCCAGCAGCCGGGGGACCCCGAGCACAGATACGCAGTATTTT. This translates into CASSRGTPSTDTQYF.

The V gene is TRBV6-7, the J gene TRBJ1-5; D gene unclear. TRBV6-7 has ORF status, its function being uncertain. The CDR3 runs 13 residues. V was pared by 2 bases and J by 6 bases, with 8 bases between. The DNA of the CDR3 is TGTGCCAGCAGTTACAGGGATTTTCAGCCCCAGCATTTT. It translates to CASSYRDFQPQHF.

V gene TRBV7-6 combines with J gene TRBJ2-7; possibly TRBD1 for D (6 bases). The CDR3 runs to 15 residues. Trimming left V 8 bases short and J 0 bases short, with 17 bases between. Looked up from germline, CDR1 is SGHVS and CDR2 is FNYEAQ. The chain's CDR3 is CASLPTGQSSYEQYV. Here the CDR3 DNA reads TGTGCCAGCCTACCAACCGGACAGTCCTCCTACGAGCAGTACGTC.

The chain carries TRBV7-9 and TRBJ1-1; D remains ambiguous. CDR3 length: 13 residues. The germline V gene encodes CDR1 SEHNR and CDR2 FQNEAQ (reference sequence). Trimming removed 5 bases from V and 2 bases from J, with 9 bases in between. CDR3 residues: CASSRQANTEAFF. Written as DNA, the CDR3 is TGTGCCAGCAGCCGACAAGCTAACACTGAAGCTTTCTTT.

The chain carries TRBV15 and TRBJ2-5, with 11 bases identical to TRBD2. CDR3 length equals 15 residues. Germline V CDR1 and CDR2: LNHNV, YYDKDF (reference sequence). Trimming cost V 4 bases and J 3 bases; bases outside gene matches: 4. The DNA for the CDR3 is TGTGCCACCAGCAAGGGGACTAGCGGTGAAGAGACCCAGTACTTC. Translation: CATSKGTSGEETQYF.

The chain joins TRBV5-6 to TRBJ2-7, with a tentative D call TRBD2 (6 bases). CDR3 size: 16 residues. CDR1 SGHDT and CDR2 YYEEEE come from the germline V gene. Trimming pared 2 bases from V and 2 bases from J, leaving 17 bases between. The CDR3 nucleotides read TGTGCCAGCAGCTTCCTTCAAACGGCGGGGACCTACGAGCAGTACGTC. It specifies CASSFLQTAGTYEQYV.

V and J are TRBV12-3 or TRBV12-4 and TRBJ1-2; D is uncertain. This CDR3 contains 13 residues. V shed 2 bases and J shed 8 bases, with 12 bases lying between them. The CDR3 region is CASSLLARWGYTF. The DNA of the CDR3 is TGTGCCAGCAGTTTACTAGCCCGGTGGGGCTACACCTTC.

The CDR3 spells CASSAGGQLVNNEKLFF. The DNA for the CDR3 is TGTGCCAGCAGTGCGGGGGGACAGCTAGTTAACAATGAAAAACTGTTTTTT. The chain uses TRBV28 and TRBJ1-4; the match to TRBD1 covers 7 bases. Germline CDR1 MDHEN, CDR2 SYDVKM. Losses at the gene ends were 5 bases for V and 5 bases for J; bases not matched to a gene: 14. This CDR3 region has 17 residues.

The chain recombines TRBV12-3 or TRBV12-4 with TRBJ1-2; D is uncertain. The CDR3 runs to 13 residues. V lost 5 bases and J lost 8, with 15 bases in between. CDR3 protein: CASSPPGVNGYTF. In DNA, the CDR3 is TGTGCCAGCAGTCCCCCTGGGGTCAACGGCTACACCTTC.

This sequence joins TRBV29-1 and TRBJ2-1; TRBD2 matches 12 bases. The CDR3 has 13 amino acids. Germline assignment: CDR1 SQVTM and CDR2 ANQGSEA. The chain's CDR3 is CRAGTSGYNEQFF. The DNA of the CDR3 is TGCAGGGCAGGGACTAGCGGGTACAATGAGCAGTTCTTC.

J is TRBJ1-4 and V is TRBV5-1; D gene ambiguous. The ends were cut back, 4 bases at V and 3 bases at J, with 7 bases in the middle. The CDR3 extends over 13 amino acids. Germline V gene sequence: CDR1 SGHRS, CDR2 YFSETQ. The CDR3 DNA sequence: TGCGCCAGCAGCCTCCGGCCTAATGAAAAACTGTTTTTT. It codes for CASSLRPNEKLFF. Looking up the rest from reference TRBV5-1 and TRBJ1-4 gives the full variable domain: KAGVTQTPRYLIKTRGQQVTLSCSPISGHRSVSWYQQTPGQGLQFLFEYFSETQRNKGNFPGRFSGRQFSNSRSEMNVSTLELGDSALYLCASSLRPNEKLFFGSGTQLSVL.

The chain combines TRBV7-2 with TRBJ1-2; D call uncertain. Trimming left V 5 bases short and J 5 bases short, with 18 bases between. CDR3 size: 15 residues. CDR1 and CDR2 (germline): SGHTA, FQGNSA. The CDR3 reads CASSPIHRTGYGYTF. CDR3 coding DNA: TGTGCCAGCAGCCCTATACATCGGACCGGTTATGGCTACACCTTC. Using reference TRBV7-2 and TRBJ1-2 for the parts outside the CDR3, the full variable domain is GAGVSQSPSNKVTEKGKDVELRCDPISGHTALYWYRQSLGQGLEFLIYFQGNSAPDKSGLPSDRFSAERTGGSVSTLTIQRTQQEDSAVYLCASSPIHRTGYGYTFGSGTRLTVV.